Presented here are 10 T cell receptor beta chains from one specimen sequenced in a study of T cells in tuberculosis. Assay used: immunoSEQ multiplex PCR; TCRdb lists only in-frame clones, some missing. The profile covers tens of thousands of clones, with 85% to 95% appearing a single time and 7.7% taken by the ten largest. Sequenced material: PBMCs. These receptors all stem from a donor between 10 and 35 years old with latent tuberculosis or without tuberculosis infection. Some clones in this sample may be carry-over from other donors' samples.

This clone showed up just once. In DNA form, the CDR3 reads TGCGCCAGCAGCTCGGGACTAGCGGGGGGATACAATGAGCAGTTCTTC. The encoded protein is CASSSGLAGGYNEQFF. The V and J genes are TRBV5-1 and TRBJ2-1; 15 nucleotides align to TRBD2. J gave up 4 bases and V 3 bases, and 2 bases lay outside the gene matches. CDR1 is SGHRS and CDR2 is YFSETQ in the germline V gene. The CDR3 totals 16 residues. The full variable domain, completed using reference TRBV5-1 and TRBJ2-1, is KAGVTQTPRYLIKTRGQQVTLSCSPISGHRSVSWYQQTPGQGLQFLFEYFSETQRNKGNFPGRFSGRQFSNSRSEMNVSTLELGDSALYLCASSSGLAGGYNEQFFGPGTRLTVL.

V usage is TRBV4-1 and J usage is TRBJ2-7; the D is unclear. CDR1 and CDR2 (germline): MGHRA, YSYEKL. V dropped 4 bases and J dropped 4 bases, with 8 bases sitting between them. The CDR3 runs to 12 residues. The chain's CDR3 is CASSRDGYEQYF. Here the CDR3 DNA reads TGCGCCAGCAGCCGTGACGGGTACGAGCAGTACTTC.

This chain links TRBV28 with TRBJ1-5; D gene unclear. Trimming removed 5 bases at V and 2 bases at J, with 13 bases between. Germline lookup yields CDR1 MDHEN and CDR2 SYDVKM. The CDR3 is 15 residues long. CDR3 residues: CASSGWGEGNQPQHF. CDR3 DNA sequence: TGTGCCAGCAGTGGGTGGGGAGAGGGCAATCAGCCCCAGCATTTT.

Only one count was recorded for this clone. The chain has TRBV11-3 and TRBJ2-3, with a possible D match to TRBD2 (6 bases). Trimming left V 3 bases short and J 1 base short, with 8 bases between. The germline V gene has CDR1 SGHNT and CDR2 YENEEA. The CDR3 has 14 amino acids. The CDR3 region is CASSFGEGTDTQYF. DNA of the CDR3: TGTGCCAGCAGCTTCGGGGAGGGCACAGATACGCAGTATTTT.

The gene calls are TRBV5-1 and TRBJ2-7, with 7 bases lining up with TRBD1. Germline V CDR1 and CDR2: SGHRS, YFSETQ. The length of the CDR3 is 14 residues. V shed 7 bases and J 0 bases; nucleotides not matched to a gene: 7. CDR3 region: CASRRDSSSYEQYF. Here the CDR3 DNA reads TGCGCCAGCCGCCGGGACAGTTCCTCCTACGAGCAGTACTTC.

The V call is TRBV27, the J call TRBJ1-1; D is possibly TRBD1 (5 bases). This CDR3 has 14 amino acids. Germline CDR1 MNHEY, CDR2 SMNVEV (reference sequence). V lost 2 bases to trimming and J lost 5 bases, with 12 bases between them. CDR3 DNA: TGTGCCAGCAGTTTAGGTGGGGCAAAGACTGAAGCTTTCTTT. This sequence encodes CASSLGGAKTEAFF.

Written as DNA, the CDR3 is TGCGCCAGCAGCCAACCGGGACAGGCCTCCTACGAGCAGTACTTC. Its translation: CASSQPGQASYEQYF. V is TRBV4-1 and J is TRBJ2-7; 8 bases line up with TRBD1. This CDR3 is built from 15 residues. V gave up 2 bases and J gave up 0 bases; unmatched junction bases: 3. Germline V gene sequence: CDR1 MGHRA, CDR2 YSYEKL.

The genes are TRBV29-1 and TRBJ1-1; tentatively, D is TRBD1 (5 bases). Germline V lookup: CDR1 SQVTM, CDR2 ANQGSEA. V lost 7 bases, J lost 1 base, and 13 bases lay in between. The CDR3 sequence is 13 residues long. CDR3 amino acids: CSGLRGQNTEAFF. The CDR3 DNA reads as TGCAGCGGATTACGAGGACAGAACACTGAAGCTTTCTTT.

This clone appeared once. The V and J genes are TRBV27 and TRBJ2-1; TRBD2 is a possible D gene (6 bases). This CDR3 is 13 amino acids long. Germline CDR1 is MNHEY and CDR2 is SMNVEV (reference sequence). The ends were cut back, 7 bases at V and 2 bases at J, with 9 bases in the middle. The CDR3 here is CASNGGTYNEQFF. For the CDR3, the DNA is TGTGCCAGCAACGGGGGAACCTACAATGAGCAGTTCTTC.

The chain couples TRBV9 to TRBJ2-7; the match to TRBD2 covers 8 bases. Trimming removed 4 bases from V and 0 bases from J; junction bases left unmatched: 6. Germline CDR1 reads SGDLS; CDR2 reads YYNGEE. The CDR3 extends over 15 amino acids. The CDR3 DNA is TGTGCCAGCAGCACATCGGGGGGGAGCTCCTACGAGCAGTACTTC. This gives the protein CASSTSGGSSYEQYF.